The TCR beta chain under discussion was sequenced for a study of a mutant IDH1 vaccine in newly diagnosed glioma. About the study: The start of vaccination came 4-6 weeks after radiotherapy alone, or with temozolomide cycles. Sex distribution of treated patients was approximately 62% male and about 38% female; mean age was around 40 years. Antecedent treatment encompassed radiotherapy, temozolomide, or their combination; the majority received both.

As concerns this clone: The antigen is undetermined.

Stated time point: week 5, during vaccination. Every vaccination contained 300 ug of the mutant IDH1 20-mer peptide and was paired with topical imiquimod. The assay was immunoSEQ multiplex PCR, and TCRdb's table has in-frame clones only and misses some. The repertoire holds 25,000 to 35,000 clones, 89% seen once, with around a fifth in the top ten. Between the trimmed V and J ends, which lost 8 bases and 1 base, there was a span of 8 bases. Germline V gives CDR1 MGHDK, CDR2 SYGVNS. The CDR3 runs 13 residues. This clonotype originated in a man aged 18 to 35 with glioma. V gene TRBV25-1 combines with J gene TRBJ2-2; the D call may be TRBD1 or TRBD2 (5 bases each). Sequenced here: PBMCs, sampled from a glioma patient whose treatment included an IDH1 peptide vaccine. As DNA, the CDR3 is TGTGCCAGCGCAGGGAGGAACACCGGGGAGCTGTTTTTT. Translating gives CASAGRNTGELFF.